This T cell receptor (beta chain) was recovered during a study of shared clonotypes between healthy human individuals. Across the whole study: The cohort comprised a couple of women and a few men. Their ages spanned 18 to 49 years. Points from the study as a whole: A handful of donors shared around 5.2% of their naive CD4 clonotypes.

Germline-derived CDR1 and CDR2 are LNHDA and SQIVND (reference sequence). The CDR3 covers 14 residues. Trimming took 0 bases from V and 0 from J, leaving 3 bases between them. About this clone itself: Its target is not known.

Donors were healthy HIV-negative adults without recent acute infections or vaccinations. Each subset's genomic DNA was shared equally among a number of immunoSEQ plates. This table comes from immunoSEQ multiplex PCR, and its TCRdb copy is limited to in-frame clones, with some not included. The repertoire includes about 1.1 million clones, around three quarters of them detected once, and 0.61% sits in the top ten. Sequenced: memory CD4+ T cells from PBMCs. Subset: CD45RA-negative fraction. The chain links TRBV19 to TRBJ1-5; D remains ambiguous. The origin of this receptor is a man younger than 35 in good health. Some clones in this sample may be carry-over from other donors' samples. CDR3 protein: CASSIEDSNQPQHF. In DNA form, the CDR3 reads TGTGCCAGTAGTATAGAAGATAGCAATCAGCCCCAGCATTTT.